The 7 T cell receptor beta chains listed next were all sequenced from one sample in a study of CD8 T cells in ankylosing spondylitis. TCRdb reprocessed the 5' RACE reads with MiXCR, giving one entry per CDR3 protein. Here the sample spans approximately 42,000 distinct CDR3 sequences, around 10% being singletons. The source material was blood, either unsorted or a sorted T cell fraction (not recorded which). Every receptor here comes from a male donor with ankylosing spondylitis or in good health (not recorded which).

This clonotype was found many times. The chain carries TRBV12-3 or TRBV12-4 and TRBJ1-2; D is perhaps TRBD1 (6 bases). Trimming pared 8 bases from V and 8 bases from J, leaving 18 bases between. The CDR3 extends over 13 amino acids. The CDR3 DNA follows: TGTGCCAGCGGCTTACAGGGAAAAGGAGGCTACACCTTC. It specifies CASGLQGKGGYTF.

Many counts were recorded for this clonotype. The rearrangement links TRBV5-1 to TRBJ1-2; 7 bases are shared with TRBD1. J lost 5 bases, V lost 3 bases, and 7 bases had no gene match. The CDR3 length is 14 residues. CDR1 is SGHRS and CDR2 is YFSETQ in the germline V gene. DNA for the CDR3: TGCGCCAGCAGCTCCCAGGGGGTCGGGTATGGCTACACCTTC. Translated: CASSSQGVGYGYTF.

This clonotype was counted many times. This rearrangement joins TRBV5-1 to TRBJ1-3; 9 bases map to TRBD1. J lost 0 bases, V lost 4 bases, and 8 bases had no gene match. The germline V gene encodes CDR1 SGHRS and CDR2 YFSETQ. The CDR3 consists of 17 residues. CDR3 DNA sequence: TGCGCCAGCAGCATGGGACAGGGCATATTCTCTGGAAACACCATATATTTT. This codes for CASSMGQGIFSGNTIYF.

This clonotype was seen more than once but under ten times. The rearrangement joins TRBV16 to TRBJ2-7, with D maybe TRBD2 (6 bases). V gave up 6 bases and J gave up 0 bases, with 12 bases separating them. The CDR3 has 14 residues. Germline assignment: CDR1 KGHSY and CDR2 FQNENV. CDR3 nucleotides: TGTGCCAGCAGAGCGGGCGGAAGCTCCTACGAGCAGTACTTC. The encoded protein is CASRAGGSSYEQYF. The variable domain in full, completed from reference TRBV16 and TRBJ2-7, reads GEEVAQTPKHLVRGEGQKAKLYCAPIKGHSYVFWYQQVLKNEFKFLISFQNENVFDETGMPKERFSAKCLPNSPCSLEIQATKLEDSAVYFCASRAGGSSYEQYFGPGTRLTVT.

At least ten counts were recorded for this clonotype. The J gene is TRBJ1-4, the V gene TRBV6-6; no definite D call. The CDR3 runs to 12 residues. V was cut by 0 bases and J by 8 bases, with 4 bases left in between. Germline CDR1 is MNHNY and CDR2 is SVGAGI (reference sequence). Written as DNA, the CDR3 is TGTGCCAGCAGTTACTCGGCAGAAAAACTGTTTTTT. It specifies CASSYSAEKLFF.

This clonotype occurred many times. The chain carries TRBV15 and TRBJ1-1; D uncertain. The CDR3 has 17 amino acids. V was clipped by 4 bases and J by 4 bases, with 22 bases between them. CDR1 LNHNV and CDR2 YYDKDF come from the germline V gene (reference sequence). Here the CDR3 reads CATSTDIPTAVGTEAFF. DNA of the CDR3: TGTGCCACCAGCACCGATATTCCCACCGCCGTGGGCACTGAAGCTTTCTTT.

The chain recombines TRBV12-3 or TRBV12-4 with TRBJ2-1; the D is unclear. Trimming took off 4 bases at V and 4 bases at J, with 14 bases between the two ends. The CDR3 loop spans 15 amino acids. For the CDR3, the DNA is TGTGCCAGCAGTTACGCGTTCACCCAATACAATGAGCAGTTCTTC. Translating it yields CASSYAFTQYNEQFF.